Listed below are T cell receptor beta chains from one sample, sequenced in a study of monozygotic twins with inflammatory bowel disease. TCRdb reworked the 5' RACE reads into one entry per CDR3 protein, no DNA. The sample holds about 330,000 distinct CDR3 sequences. Sequenced material: blood. The receptors were sampled from a human donor with ulcerative colitis or Crohn's disease, or a healthy co-twin of an affected twin (not recorded which). CDR3s include the opening cysteine and the closing phenylalanine or tryptophan.

J | V | CDR3
TRBJ1-1 | TRBV5-1 | CASSLVQSTEAIF
TRBJ2-3 | TRBV5-1 | CASSPYGTTTDTQYF
TRBJ2-1 | TRBV10-3 | CATSDPLTTNEQFF
TRBJ2-3 | TRBV29-1 | CSVTSGQGRDHTQYF
TRBJ1-5 | TRBV5-6 | CASILGPDSYSNQPQHF
TRBJ2-1 | TRBV2 | CASSPLTGRALNNEQFF
TRBJ2-7 | TRBV20-1 | CSAITAWEQYF
TRBJ2-5 | TRBV16 | CASSQSLGQGTKETQYF
TRBJ2-1 | TRBV5-1 | CASSFDYPSGNEQFF
TRBJ1-2 | TRBV9 | CASSVAGISYGYTF
TRBJ1-1 | TRBV18 | CASSPLGGDTEAFF
TRBJ2-3 | TRBV7-2 | CASSPGHRINTDTQYF
TRBJ2-3 | TRBV7-2 | CASSLGGGLGTQYF
TRBJ1-5 | TRBV5-5 | CASSLWWSNNQPQHF
TRBJ2-7 | TRBV5-1 | CARYKRAEQYF
TRBJ1-4 | TRBV7-2 | CASSSGGRGEEKLFF
TRBJ2-3 | TRBV13 | CASSALTTKGATQYF
TRBJ1-5 | TRBV5-1 | CASSKAGVRDQPQHF
TRBJ1-5 | TRBV6-2/TRBV6-3 | CASSPSKLNQPQHF
TRBJ1-1 | TRBV18 | CASSPRKGATEAFF
TRBJ2-7 | TRBV5-5 | CASSLRRPGGSSYEQYF
TRBJ1-1 | TRBV7-9 | CASSLGRLKNTEAFF
TRBJ2-2 | TRBV9 | CASGNTGELFF
TRBJ1-2 | TRBV4-3 | CASSQDTGWGYTF
TRBJ2-3 | TRBV7-2 | CASSITSGASTDTQYF
TRBJ2-7 | TRBV7-2 | CASSTQDRGWEQYF
TRBJ2-3 | TRBV10-3 | CAISGAMGTDTQYF
TRBJ2-7 | TRBV28 | CASSLKGVTAYEQYF
TRBJ2-2 | TRBV12-3/TRBV12-4 | CASSFGNGVFPGELFF
TRBJ1-1 | TRBV12-3/TRBV12-4 | CASTSDSLNTEAFF
TRBJ2-1 | TRBV24-1 | CATSLGGTSGYNEQFF
TRBJ2-5 | TRBV7-2 | CASSTRTSAKIDF
TRBJ2-5 | TRBV5-4 | CASSNDYAETQYF
TRBJ1-1 | TRBV20-1 | CSARDLLLRQKEVFF
TRBJ2-3 | TRBV5-1 | CASSLLDGGTQYF
TRBJ1-1 | TRBV7-3 | CATAGQMNTEAFF
TRBJ1-1 | TRBV29-1 | CSVAQTGFKTEAFF
TRBJ2-1 | TRBV10-3 | CVIAGPSYNEQFF
TRBJ2-3 | TRBV25-1 | CASALAGGQVDTQYF
TRBJ2-2 | TRBV5-4 | CASSSSSGRPGELFF
TRBJ2-5 | TRBV29-1 | CSVGRGGRRGNLQETQYF
TRBJ2-5 | TRBV11-2 | CASSLTGGRGEETQYF
TRBJ2-1 | TRBV28 | CASSFGQTYNEQFF
TRBJ2-7 | TRBV6-6 | CASTLQGYEQYF
TRBJ2-7 | TRBV29-1 | CSVEDNRGPYEQYF
TRBJ2-1 | TRBV5-1 | CASSPGGTSGYNEQFF
TRBJ2-2 | TRBV10-2 | CASSESGGMGTGELFF
TRBJ2-3 | TRBV18 | CASSRGLDDSTDTQYF
TRBJ2-7 | TRBV12-3/TRBV12-4 | CASSNTTGLSEQYF
TRBJ2-7 | TRBV27 | CASSSGQLPYEQYF